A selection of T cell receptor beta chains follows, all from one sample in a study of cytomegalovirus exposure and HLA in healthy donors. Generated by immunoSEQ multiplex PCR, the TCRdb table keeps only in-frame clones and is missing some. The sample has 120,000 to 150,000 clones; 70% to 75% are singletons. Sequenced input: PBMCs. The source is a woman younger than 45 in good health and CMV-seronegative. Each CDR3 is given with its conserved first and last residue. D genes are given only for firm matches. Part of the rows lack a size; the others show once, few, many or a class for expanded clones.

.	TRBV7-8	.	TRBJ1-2	TGTGCCAGCAGCGGGCCTCCGTCCTATGGCTACACCTTC	CASSGPPSYGYTF
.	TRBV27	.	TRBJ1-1	TGTGCCAGCAGAATAAGGGGGTACTTCACTGAAGCTTTCTTT	CASRIRGYFTEAFF
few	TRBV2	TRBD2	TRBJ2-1	TGTGCCAGCAGCATCCTAGCGGGGTCCTACAATGAGCAGTTCTTC	CASSILAGSYNEQFF
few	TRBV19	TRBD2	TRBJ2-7	TGTGCCAGTAGTAAGTGGGGGGGAGGGAACTACGAGCAGTACTTC	CASSKWGGGNYEQYF
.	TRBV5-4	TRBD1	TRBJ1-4	TGTGCCAGCAGCCGGGAGGGGGCGAGCGAAAAACTGTTTTTT	CASSREGASEKLFF
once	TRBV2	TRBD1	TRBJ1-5	TGTGCCAGCAGTGAACAGGGGGCGCTTGGCAATCAGCCCCAGCATTTT	CASSEQGALGNQPQHF
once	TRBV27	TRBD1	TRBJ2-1	TGTGCCAGCAGTTTAGAGGGACAGGGGATTAATGAGCAGTTCTTC	CASSLEGQGINEQFF
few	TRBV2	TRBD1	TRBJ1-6	TGTGCCAGCAATATAGGACAGGACTATAATTCACCCCTCCACTTT	CASNIGQDYNSPLHF
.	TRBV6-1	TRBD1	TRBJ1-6	TGTGCCAGCAGTGAATCTGGGACAGGGGGCGGTTTATCACCCCTCCACTTT	CASSESGTGGGLSPLHF
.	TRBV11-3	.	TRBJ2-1	TGTGCCAGCAGCTTAGAGGGTTCGGGTTGGTATAATGAGCAGTTCTTC	CASSLEGSGWYNEQFF
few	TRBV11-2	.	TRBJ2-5	TGTGCCAGCAGCTTAGACATGGAGGTCTGGGCCCAGTACTTC	CASSLDMEVWAQYF
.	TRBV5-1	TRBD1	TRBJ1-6	TGCGCCAGCAGCTGGGACAGGGGGAATTCACCCCTCCACTTT	CASSWDRGNSPLHF
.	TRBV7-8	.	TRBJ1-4	TGTGCCAGCACCCGACAGACCAGGACTAATGAAAAACTGTTTTTT	CASTRQTRTNEKLFF
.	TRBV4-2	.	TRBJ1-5	TGTGCCAGCAGTCCCGACAGACTCAATCAGCCCCAGCATTTT	CASSPDRLNQPQHF
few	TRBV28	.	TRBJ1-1	TGTGCCAGCAGGCCTCCCAGGGGCCGTGAAGCTTTCTTT	CASRPPRGREAFF
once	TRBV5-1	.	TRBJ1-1	TGCGCCAGCAGCGAGCGGAGTGAAGCTTTCTTT	CASSERSEAFF
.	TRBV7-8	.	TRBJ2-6	TGTGCCAGCAGCTTAAGCGATCCGACTGGGGCCAACGTCCTGACTTTC	CASSLSDPTGANVLTF
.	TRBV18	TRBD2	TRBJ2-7	TGTGCCAGCTCACCACCGTCCGGGACTAGCGGCTACGAGCAGTACTTC	CASSPPSGTSGYEQYF
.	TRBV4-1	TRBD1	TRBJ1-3	TGCGCCAGCAGCCAAGCCCTGAAGCCCGGGACAGACTCTGGAAACACCATATATTTT	CASSQALKPGTDSGNTIYF
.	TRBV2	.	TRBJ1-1	TGTGCCAGCATACGGGACACAGAAGCTTTCTTT	CASIRDTEAFF
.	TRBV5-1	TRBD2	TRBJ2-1	TGCGCCAGCAGCTCGGGACTAGCGGGCGAAAGCTCCTACAATGAGCAGTTCTTC	CASSSGLAGESSYNEQFF
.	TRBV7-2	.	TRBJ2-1	TGTGCCAGCAGCATGACTAGCTACAATGAGCAGTTCTTC	CASSMTSYNEQFF
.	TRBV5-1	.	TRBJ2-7	TGCGCCAGCAGCTTGCAGCGCGGGGACGAGCAGTACTTC	CASSLQRGDEQYF
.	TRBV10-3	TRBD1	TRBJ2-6	TGTGCCATCAGTGAGTCAGGGGGCGCCTCTGGGGCCAACGTCCTGACTTTC	CAISESGGASGANVLTF